This T cell receptor (beta chain) is from a study of T cell responses to AZD1222 COVID-19 vaccine. Study-level findings and limits: Per reports, nearly half of all spike-specific TCRs target regions that are unmutated in variants.

Generated by immunoSEQ multiplex PCR, the TCRdb table keeps only in-frame clones and is missing some. This sample has some 170,000 clones, with approximately 90% found just once. Per the germline V gene, CDR1 is KGHSH and CDR2 is LQKENI. Trimming pared 3 bases from V and 5 bases from J, leaving 23 bases between. The CDR3 is 18 residues long. On this clone: The antigen is not known.

Sample: peripheral blood, taken 28 days after the second dose of the MenACWY control vaccine. The source is an adult who received the MenACWY meningococcal vaccine as a control. The J gene is TRBJ1-5, the V gene TRBV18, with a tentative D call TRBD1 (5 bases). CDR3 DNA: TGTGCCAGCTCACCGCCACCAACAGGACAAGTGGGGGATCAGCCCCAGCATTTT. Encoded protein: CASSPPPTGQVGDQPQHF.